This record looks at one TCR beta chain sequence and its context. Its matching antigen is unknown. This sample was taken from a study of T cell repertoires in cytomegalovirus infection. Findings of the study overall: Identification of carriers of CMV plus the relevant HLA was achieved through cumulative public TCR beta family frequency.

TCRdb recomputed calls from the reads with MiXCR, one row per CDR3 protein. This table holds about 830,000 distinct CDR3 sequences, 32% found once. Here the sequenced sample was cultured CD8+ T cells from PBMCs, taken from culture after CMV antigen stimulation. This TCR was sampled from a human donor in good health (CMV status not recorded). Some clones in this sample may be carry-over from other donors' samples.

CDR3 nucleotides: TGCGCCAGCAGCCAAGAAGGAACATCCACAGATACGCAGTATTTT. Residues: CASSQEGTSTDTQYF. This rearrangement joins TRBV4-1 to TRBJ2-3; no definite D call. Trimming took 0 bases from V and 2 from J, leaving 9 bases between them. Per the germline V gene, CDR1 is MGHRA and CDR2 is YSYEKL. CDR3 length equals 15 residues.